Listed below are T cell receptor beta chains from one sample, sequenced in a study of blood T cell repertoires in COVID-19. Profiling relied on immunoSEQ multiplex PCR, and the TCRdb table lists in-frame clones only, not all of them. The profile shows about 400,000 clones, roughly 90% of them singletons. Sequenced material: PBMCs or T cells enriched from blood (not recorded which). These receptors originate from a woman aged 30 to 39 who had recovered from COVID-19. Both conserved end residues are part of each CDR3. D genes are given only for firm matches. Size is stated for part of the rows, as once, few or many counts, or as a class when the clone is expanded.

j_call cdr3_length v_call d_call clone_size cdr3_nt cdr3_aa
TRBJ2-3 15 TRBV4-3 TRBD2 NA TGCGCCAGCAGCCCCCGGGGAGGGGAGGTGGATACGCAGTATTTT CASSPRGGEVDTQYF
TRBJ1-2 14 TRBV27 TRBD1 NA TGTGCCAGCAGTTTTAGGGGGCTTAACTATGGCTACACCTTC CASSFRGLNYGYTF
TRBJ1-2 13 TRBV12-3/TRBV12-4 NA NA TGTGCCAGCAGCAGAGACAGCTACTATGGCTACACCTTC CASSRDSYYGYTF
TRBJ1-3 15 TRBV4-3 NA NA TGCGCCAGCAGCCCGGGCAGGGTTTCTGGAAACACCATATATTTT CASSPGRVSGNTIYF
TRBJ1-6 18 TRBV15 TRBD1 NA TGTGCCACCAGCAGAGAGGACAGGCCGAGCTCCTATAATTCACCCCTCCACTTT CATSREDRPSSYNSPLHF
TRBJ1-5 13 TRBV19 NA once TGTGCCAGTACCACAGGATTACAGCAGCCCCAGCATTTT CASTTGLQQPQHF
TRBJ1-4 11 TRBV2 NA once TGTGCCAGTGGAACAGGGGAAAAACTGTTTTTT CASGTGEKLFF
TRBJ2-5 11 TRBV20-1 NA NA TGCAGTGCCGTCGTACAAGAGACCCAGTACTTC CSAVVQETQYF
TRBJ1-1 14 TRBV21-1 NA NA TGTGCCAGCAGCAAGGGGCCTGGGAACACTGAAGCTTTCTTT CASSKGPGNTEAFF
TRBJ2-5 17 TRBV5-4 TRBD2 NA TGTGCCAGCAGCTTGGGAGCTACTAGCGGGAGAATGGAGACCCAGTACTTC CASSLGATSGRMETQYF
TRBJ2-1 12 TRBV11-3 NA NA TGTGCCAGCAGCTCAGACGGTCGTGAGCAGTTCTTC CASSSDGREQFF
TRBJ1-3 18 TRBV7-7 NA NA TGTGCTAGCAGCGCGGGACGGGAAAGTTCCTTCTCTGGAAACACCATATATTTT CASSAGRESSFSGNTIYF
TRBJ2-4 19 TRBV4-2 TRBD2 NA TGTGCCAGCAGCAAAGAGGTCGGGCTAGCGGGGGGGCCGACGAACATTCAGTACTTC CASSKEVGLAGGPTNIQYF
TRBJ2-3 15 TRBV24-1 TRBD2 NA TGTGCCACCAGTGAGGGCGGGAGTAGCACAGATACGCAGTATTTT CATSEGGSSTDTQYF
TRBJ1-1 16 TRBV29-1 TRBD1 NA TGCAGCGTCCATGGACAGGGGGCCCTTGTAAACACTGAAGCTTTCTTT CSVHGQGALVNTEAFF
TRBJ2-3 14 TRBV6-5 NA NA TGTGCCAGCAGAGTCGGAGGGAGCACAGATACGCAGTATTTT CASRVGGSTDTQYF
TRBJ2-3 19 TRBV7-9 NA NA TGTGCCAGCAGCTTAGCGGAAGGAGATTCGGGACATAAGACAGATACGCAGTATTTT CASSLAEGDSGHKTDTQYF
TRBJ1-2 13 TRBV24-1 NA NA TGTGCCACCAGTTCGACAGGAAACTATGGCTACACCTTC CATSSTGNYGYTF
TRBJ2-7 15 TRBV6-5 TRBD2 NA TGTGCCAGCAGTTACTCTAGCGGGACCGCTTACGAGCAGTACTTC CASSYSSGTAYEQYF
TRBJ2-2 14 TRBV7-8 NA NA TGTGCCAGCAGCAGTACTAGGTTCACCGGGGAGCTGTTTTTT CASSSTRFTGELFF
TRBJ1-1 13 TRBV4-2 NA NA TGTGCCAGCAGCCAAGAGTTCCCAGATGAAGCTTTCTTT CASSQEFPDEAFF
TRBJ1-1 14 TRBV7-9 NA NA TGTGCCAGCAGCTTCGAGGGCATGAACACTGAAGCTTTCTTT CASSFEGMNTEAFF
TRBJ2-1 14 TRBV29-1 TRBD2 NA TGCAGCGCGTCTAGCGGGACTGCCTACAATGAGCAGTTCTTC CSASSGTAYNEQFF
TRBJ1-2 14 TRBV6-1 TRBD1 NA TGTGCCAGCAGTGAGAACAGGGGGTTCTATGGCTACACCTTC CASSENRGFYGYTF
TRBJ1-1 17 TRBV28 TRBD1 NA TGTGCCAGCAGTTTTATCCGGACAGGCGAAATGAACACTGAAGCTTTCTTT CASSFIRTGEMNTEAFF
TRBJ2-1 15 TRBV5-5 NA NA TGTGCCAGCATCCTCGGCCGGGGGAATTACAATGAGCAGTTCTTC CASILGRGNYNEQFF
TRBJ2-7 13 TRBV7-2 NA NA TGTGCCAGCAGCCCGAGCCCTAGGTTCGAGCAGTACTTC CASSPSPRFEQYF
TRBJ2-7 15 TRBV7-9 TRBD1 NA TGTGCCAGCAGCTTGGGACAGGGTGATATCTACGAGCAGTACTTC CASSLGQGDIYEQYF
TRBJ2-7 14 TRBV28 NA NA TGTGCCAGCTTCACGTGGGGGCAGGGGCGCGAGCAGTACTTC CASFTWGQGREQYF
TRBJ1-1 18 TRBV9 NA NA TGTGCCAGCAGCGTAGTGGGGTCCACAGGCCATAATGGGACTGAAGCTTTCTTT CASSVVGSTGHNGTEAFF
TRBJ1-1 15 TRBV5-4 NA NA TGTGCCAGCAGCCACTTCGGGAGGTCGCACACTGAAGCTTTCTTT CASSHFGRSHTEAFF
TRBJ2-7 15 TRBV28 NA NA TGTGCCAGCAGCTACCCAGGGATAAGCTCCTACGAGCAGTACTTC CASSYPGISSYEQYF
TRBJ1-4 15 TRBV5-4 NA NA TGTGCCAGCAGCCAATCGACAGCAAAAATTGGAAAACTGTTTTTT CASSQSTAKIGKLFF
TRBJ1-2 15 TRBV10-3 NA NA TGTGCCATCAGTGAGTCCCGTCATGGGGCCTATGGCTACACCTTC CAISESRHGAYGYTF
TRBJ1-1 14 TRBV6-5 NA NA TGTGCCAGCAGTTACAGCCCGATGAACACTGAAGCTTTCTTT CASSYSPMNTEAFF
TRBJ2-5 15 TRBV5-1 NA NA TGCGCCAGCAGCTTGGGGCTCGGGGGCCAAGAGACCCAGTACTTC CASSLGLGGQETQYF
TRBJ1-1 13 TRBV7-2 TRBD1 NA TGTGCCAGCAGCCGCCAGGGGGACACTGAAGCTTTCTTT CASSRQGDTEAFF
TRBJ2-2 17 TRBV27 TRBD1 NA TGTGCCAGCAGTTTTGGGAAGAAAGGGGGCAACACCGGGGAGCTGTTTTTT CASSFGKKGGNTGELFF
TRBJ2-3 17 TRBV6-1 TRBD2 NA TGTGCCAGCAGTGAACGGGATAGCGGGGCTAGCACAGATACGCAGTATTTT CASSERDSGASTDTQYF
TRBJ2-5 14 TRBV11-2 NA NA TGTGCCAGCAGCCTTACGGGAGTCCCAGAGACCCAGTACTTC CASSLTGVPETQYF
TRBJ1-6 14 TRBV6-5 TRBD1 NA TGTGCCAGCAGTTGGGACAGGGATAATTCACCCCTCCACTTT CASSWDRDNSPLHF
TRBJ2-5 17 TRBV7-3 TRBD2 NA TGTGCCAGCAGCAAATCCGGGACTAGCGGGACCGGGGGGACCCAGTACTTC CASSKSGTSGTGGTQYF
TRBJ1-6 14 TRBV14 TRBD1 NA TGTGCCAGCAGCCAAGATGGGACAGCTTCACCCCTCCACTTT CASSQDGTASPLHF
TRBJ2-5 15 TRBV6-2/TRBV6-3 TRBD2 once TGTGCCAGCAGCTCGGGACTAGCGGCAGGAGAGACCCAGTACTTC CASSSGLAAGETQYF
TRBJ1-3 16 TRBV18 NA NA TGTGCCAGCTCACCACAGGGGATGGGCTCTGGAAACACCATATATTTT CASSPQGMGSGNTIYF
TRBJ1-5 15 TRBV2 NA NA TGTGCCAGCAGTGTGAGGCAAGGGGCCCATCAGCCCCAGCATTTT CASSVRQGAHQPQHF
TRBJ2-7 17 TRBV25-1 TRBD2 NA TGTGCCAGCACCTCTAGCGGGGGGGCTCAGAGGGCCTACGAGCAGTACTTC CASTSSGGAQRAYEQYF
TRBJ1-6 16 TRBV6-5 NA NA TGTGCCAGCAGTTACGTAGCAGATCCCTATAATTCACCCCTCCACTTT CASSYVADPYNSPLHF
TRBJ2-7 12 TRBV2 TRBD1 NA TGTGCCAACCGGGACAGCTCCTACGAGCAGTACTTC CANRDSSYEQYF
TRBJ2-3 15 TRBV6-5 TRBD2 NA TGTGCCAGCAGTCTCAGCGGGAGGGCAACAGATACGCAGTATTTT CASSLSGRATDTQYF
TRBJ1-3 11 TRBV12-3/TRBV12-4 NA NA TGTGCCAGCAGTCTAAGGACAGCAATATATTTT CASSLRTAIYF
TRBJ1-1 13 TRBV12-5 NA NA TGTGCTAGTCGAACCAGGGGTAACACTGAAGCTTTCTTT CASRTRGNTEAFF
TRBJ1-1 17 TRBV7-9 NA NA TGTGCCAGCAGCTTAGGGGCTTTAGGTAACGTGAACACTGAAGCTTTCTTT CASSLGALGNVNTEAFF
TRBJ2-3 17 TRBV21-1 NA NA TGTGCCAGCATCCTGATTACAGGGGTTTGGGGCACAGATACGCAGTATTTT CASILITGVWGTDTQYF
TRBJ2-7 16 TRBV11-3 NA NA TGTGCCAGCAGCAGACACCCGACAGATACCTTCTACGAGCAGTACTTC CASSRHPTDTFYEQYF
TRBJ1-6 15 TRBV10-3 TRBD1 NA TGTGCCATCAGTGGAACGGGACAGGTTAATTCACCCCTCCACTTT CAISGTGQVNSPLHF
TRBJ1-2 14 TRBV28 NA NA TGTGCCAGCAGGTGGTTTGGGACTCGCTATGGCTACACCTTC CASRWFGTRYGYTF
TRBJ2-5 16 TRBV5-1 NA once TGCGCCAGCAGCTACATTGACACAGAAGCACAAGAGACCCAGTACTTC CASSYIDTEAQETQYF
TRBJ2-5 16 TRBV6-1 NA NA TGTGCCAGCAGTGAAGCGGGAGGGGGGATACAAGAGACCCAGTACTTC CASSEAGGGIQETQYF
TRBJ1-1 14 TRBV7-9 NA NA TGTGCCAGCAGCTTGCGTTCCGAGAACACTGAAGCTTTCTTT CASSLRSENTEAFF